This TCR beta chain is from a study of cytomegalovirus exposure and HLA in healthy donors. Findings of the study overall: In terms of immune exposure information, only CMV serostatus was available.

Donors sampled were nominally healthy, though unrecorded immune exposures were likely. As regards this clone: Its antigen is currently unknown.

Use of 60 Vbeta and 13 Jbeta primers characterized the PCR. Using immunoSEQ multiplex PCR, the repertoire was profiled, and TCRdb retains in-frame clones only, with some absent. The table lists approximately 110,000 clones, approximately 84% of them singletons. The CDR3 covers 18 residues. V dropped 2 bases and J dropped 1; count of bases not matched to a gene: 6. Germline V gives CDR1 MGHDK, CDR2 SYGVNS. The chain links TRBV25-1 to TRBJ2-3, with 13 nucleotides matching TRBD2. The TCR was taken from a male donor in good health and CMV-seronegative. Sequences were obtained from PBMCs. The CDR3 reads CASSETLGLAGGTDTQYF. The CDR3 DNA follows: TGTGCCAGCAGTGAAACCCTAGGACTAGCGGGAGGCACAGATACGCAGTATTTT. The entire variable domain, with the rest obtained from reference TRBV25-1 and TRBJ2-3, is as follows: EADIYQTPRYLVIGTGKKITLECSQTMGHDKMYWYQQDPGMELHLIHYSYGVNSTEKGDLSSESTVSRIRTEHFPLTLESARPSHTSQYLCASSETLGLAGGTDTQYFGPGTRLTVL.